A selection of T cell receptor beta chains follows, all from one sample in a study of graft-versus-host responses after intestinal transplantation. No antigen has been identified for these receptors. Method: immunoSEQ multiplex PCR; TCRdb's copy keeps in-frame clones and lacks some. The data hold tens of thousands of clones, with around 90% observed a single time. Source: unstimulated CD8+ T cells sorted from spleen or lymph node cells, taken before intestinal transplant. The receptors were sampled from a human donor who received an intestinal transplant. Each CDR3 is given with its conserved first and last residue. A D gene is named only where the DNA matches it firmly. Size is omitted from some rows. Given values are once, few, many or a class for expanded clones.

size	length	V	D	J	DNA	CDR3
.	17	TRBV5-1	.	TRBJ1-4	TGCGCCAGCAGCTTACTCGGACTGGTAGGGACTAATGAAAAACTGTTTTTT	CASSLLGLVGTNEKLFF
once	17	TRBV7-9	.	TRBJ1-4	TGTGCCAGCAGCTTAGTACCCACAGGCGAAACTAATGAAAAACTGTTTTTT	CASSLVPTGETNEKLFF
.	13	TRBV29-1	TRBD1	TRBJ2-1	TGCAGCGTTAGGTACAGGGGGCGCGATGAGCAGTTCTTC	CSVRYRGRDEQFF
.	13	TRBV6-1	TRBD1	TRBJ1-2	TGTGCCAGCAGTGAAAGACAGGGATATGGCTACACCTTC	CASSERQGYGYTF
.	14	TRBV5-1	.	TRBJ2-3	TGCGCCAGCAGTGAGATCGTTAGCACAGATACGCAGTATTTT	CASSEIVSTDTQYF
few	12	TRBV30	.	TRBJ1-2	TGTGCCTGGAGACTGGCCCTAGAGGGCTACACCTTC	CAWRLALEGYTF
.	15	TRBV13	TRBD1	TRBJ1-2	TGTGCCAGCAGCTCAGCAGGGGGCCCAACCTATGGCTACACCTTC	CASSSAGGPTYGYTF
.	13	TRBV19	.	TRBJ1-1	TGTGCCAGTAGTATAGGCAGGGGAACTGAAGCTTTCTTT	CASSIGRGTEAFF
once	14	TRBV11-2	TRBD2	TRBJ2-7	TGTGCCAGCAGCGGGACTAGCGGGTCCTACGAGCAGTACTTC	CASSGTSGSYEQYF
.	16	TRBV4-3	.	TRBJ2-3	TGCGCCAGCAGCCAAGATAGGGGTTGGAGCACAGATACGCAGTATTTT	CASSQDRGWSTDTQYF
.	14	TRBV7-2	.	TRBJ1-1	TGTGCCAGCAGCTTTTTGACAGAGAACACTGAAGCTTTCTTT	CASSFLTENTEAFF
.	16	TRBV18	.	TRBJ2-1	TGTGCCAGCTCACCACGCGCGGGGGCTGCCTACAATGAGCAGTTCTTC	CASSPRAGAAYNEQFF
once	15	TRBV29-1	.	TRBJ2-5	TGCAGCGTTGTGGGACTCAGGGAAAACCAAGAGACCCAGTACTTC	CSVVGLRENQETQYF
.	13	TRBV19	.	TRBJ1-5	TGTGCCAGTAGTATACAGGTTAATCAGCCCCAGCATTTT	CASSIQVNQPQHF
.	17	TRBV4-3	.	TRBJ2-2	TGCGCCAGCAGCCAAGATGGAGACTTGCGATACACCGGGGAGCTGTTTTTT	CASSQDGDLRYTGELFF
.	18	TRBV28	.	TRBJ2-1	TGTGCCAGCAGTTTATTTAATGGCGGGCTCAGCTCCTACAATGAGCAGTTCTTC	CASSLFNGGLSSYNEQFF
.	14	TRBV5-1	.	TRBJ2-7	TGCGCCAGCAGCGAAGTGACATTCCCCTACGAGCAGTACTTC	CASSEVTFPYEQYF
once	16	TRBV5-1	TRBD1	TRBJ2-2	TGCGCCAGCAGCCCGTTGACAGGGGGCGATACCGGGGAGCTGTTTTTT	CASSPLTGGDTGELFF